This TCR beta chain came from a study of blood T cell repertoires in COVID-19. CDR3 length equals 18 residues. Germline V gene data show CDR1 as KGHDR and CDR2 as SFDVKD. Trimming shortened V by 1 base and J by 0 bases, and 15 bases separated the two germline ends. This clone was seen once. Profiling relied on immunoSEQ multiplex PCR, and the TCRdb table lists in-frame clones only, not all of them. The sample consists of approximately 240,000 clones, 65% to 85% of them appearing once. The source is a woman aged 55-69 years with acute or convalescent COVID-19. The sample consisted of peripheral blood. The rearrangement joins TRBV24-1 to TRBJ1-5; the D is unclear. CDR3 protein: CATSDLPGFPDSNQPQHF. The CDR3 nucleotides are TGTGCCACCAGTGATTTACCGGGGTTCCCAGATAGCAATCAGCCCCAGCATTTT.